This TCR beta chain was observed in a study of T cells in Graves' hyperthyroidism and ophthalmopathy. Study outcomes and limitations: Most thyroid clonotypes expanded above 0.001 were also detected in blood.

This clonotype was seen at least ten times. As yet, its antigen is unknown. From RNA transcripts, TCR beta CDR3 regions were amplified. First-round RT-PCR with HTBI primers amplified the TCR CDR3 region. TCRdb itself ran the multiplex PCR reads through MiXCR, one entry per CDR3 protein. The repertoire includes 650,000 to 700,000 distinct CDR3 sequences, 17% of them detected once, and about 16% sits in the top ten. Germline-derived CDR1 and CDR2 are MNHEY and SVGEGT. V lost 7 bases, J lost 4 bases, and 4 bases stayed unmatched. The CDR3 is 14 amino acids. Stable disease denoted Graves' hyperthyroidism without ophthalmopathy progression within 18 months. Patients between 18 and 65 years old had hyperthyroidism, newly diagnosed and lasting under 2 months. Isolation of PBMCs was performed on around 10 ml fresh peripheral blood.

Sequencing was performed on blood. The sequence derives from a man in his fifties or sixties with Graves' hyperthyroidism. This chain joins TRBV6-2 or TRBV6-3 and TRBJ2-2; 9 bases align to TRBD2. The CDR3, as DNA: TGTGCCAGCATACTAGCGGGCCTCACCGGGGAGCTGTTTTTT. It translates to CASILAGLTGELFF.